This T cell receptor beta chain comes out of a study of blood T cell repertoires in COVID-19. Overall study context: Specimens from acute and convalescent COVID-19 originated in the United States, Italy and Spain. Sources were T cells, B-cell-depleted T cells, or PBMCs; the material itself was cDNA or gDNA.

Authors' processing steps: Using reference gene primer amplification, nucleated cell counts were estimated. The repertoire was sequenced with immunoSEQ multiplex PCR; TCRdb's copy has only in-frame clones and lacks some. That table is the source of V, J and clone size, and D and trimming were worked out from the DNA. This sample yields around 130,000 clones, of which approximately 80% are seen a single time; 4.5% belongs to the top ten. Sequencing was carried out using peripheral blood. The origin of this receptor is a woman in her seventies with acute or convalescent COVID-19.

CDR3 residues: CASGQGNQGYGYTF. The DNA for the CDR3 is TGTGCTAGTGGCCAGGGAAATCAGGGCTATGGCTACACCTTC. The J gene is TRBJ1-2, the V gene TRBV12-5; TRBD1 is a possible D gene (5 bases). The CDR3 consists of 14 residues. Germline V CDR1 and CDR2: LGHNT, FRNRAP. Between the trimmed V and J ends, which lost 6 bases and 4 bases, there was a span of 15 bases.